The sequence of this TCR beta chain was determined in a study of T cell responses to AZD1222 COVID-19 vaccine. Remarks on this clone: The target antigen is unknown.

The length of the CDR3 is 13 residues. Germline lookup yields CDR1 MNHEY and CDR2 SVGEGT. The V segment lost 1 base and the J segment 12 bases; nucleotides outside the gene matches: 4. Study-wide results and caveats: Reportedly, nearly half of unique spike TCRs recognized epitopes outside B.1.351/B.1.1.7 mutations. Donors in the cohort were predominantly white British and more often female, and clonal diversity was possibly underestimated.

Generated by immunoSEQ multiplex PCR, the TCRdb table keeps only in-frame clones and is missing some. The sample contains tens of thousands of clones, roughly 90% of which appear only once. The input for sequencing was peripheral blood, taken 28 days after the second AZD1222 dose. The receptor was derived from an adult who received the AZD1222 COVID-19 vaccine. The chain has TRBV6-2 or TRBV6-3 and TRBJ2-1; TRBD2 matches at 9 bases. CDR3 sequence: CASSYWREGRQFF. Here the CDR3 DNA reads TGTGCCAGCAGTTACTGGCGGGAGGGTCGGCAGTTCTTC.